These T cell receptor beta chains were read from a single sample in a study of T-cell memory formation after mild COVID-19. TCRdb fed the 5' RACE reads into MiXCR, producing one record per CDR3 protein. The data show 300,000 to 400,000 distinct CDR3 sequences, 15% seen once. What was sequenced was PBMCs or a T cell subset sorted from them (not recorded which). All receptors derive from a man aged 18 to 30 who had mild COVID-19 (a few samples of this study predate the infection). Cell type and time point are not known. Each CDR3 is given with its conserved first and last residue. D genes are given only for firm matches. Size is omitted from some rows. Given values are once, few, many or a class for expanded clones.

J	length	size	V	D	CDR3	DNA
TRBJ1-3	16	.	TRBV7-9	.	CASSLAGRSSGNTIYF	TGTGCCAGCAGCTTAGCGGGGCGGAGCTCTGGAAACACCATATATTTT
TRBJ2-2	16	few	TRBV6-2/TRBV6-3	TRBD1	CASSPGTGRSSGELFF	TGTGCCAGCAGCCCCGGGACAGGGAGGTCCTCCGGGGAGCTGTTTTTT
TRBJ2-6	14	.	TRBV3-1	.	CASSPTGGANVLTF	TGTGCCAGCAGCCCGACAGGTGGGGCCAACGTCCTGACTTTC
TRBJ2-3	15	.	TRBV11-2	TRBD2	CASSLERGGTDTQYF	TGTGCCAGCAGCTTAGAACGGGGGGGCACAGATACGCAGTATTTT
TRBJ2-4	16	.	TRBV7-8	.	CASSFDPDSSKNIQYF	TGTGCCAGCAGTTTCGATCCCGATAGCTCCAAAAACATTCAGTACTTC
TRBJ2-1	13	few	TRBV4-2	.	CASKGGVYNEQFF	TGTGCCAGCAAAGGGGGGGTCTACAATGAGCAGTTCTTC
TRBJ1-1	13	few	TRBV7-2	.	CASSQGKDTEAFF	TGTGCCAGCAGCCAGGGGAAGGACACTGAAGCTTTCTTT
TRBJ2-2	14	.	TRBV12-3/TRBV12-4	.	CASSLLSGTGELFF	TGTGCCAGCAGTTTATTGTCCGGGACCGGGGAGCTGTTTTTT
TRBJ2-1	15	few	TRBV24-1	.	CATSDLETRIGEQFF	TGTGCCACCAGTGATTTAGAGACAAGAATAGGTGAGCAGTTCTTC
TRBJ2-5	12	few	TRBV20-1	TRBD1	CSARVDRETQYF	TGCAGTGCTAGAGTGGACAGGGAGACCCAGTACTTC
TRBJ2-3	13	few	TRBV27	.	CASSSWAGDTQYF	TGTGCCAGCTCCTCGTGGGCGGGGGATACGCAGTATTTT
TRBJ2-2	14	.	TRBV12-3/TRBV12-4	TRBD2	CASRETSFAGELFF	TGTGCCAGCAGGGAGACTAGCTTCGCCGGGGAGCTGTTTTTT
TRBJ2-5	15	few	TRBV5-4	.	CASSLVGSPGETQYF	TGTGCCAGCAGCTTGGTAGGCAGCCCGGGAGAGACCCAGTACTTC
TRBJ2-7	15	.	TRBV7-9	TRBD1	CASSHRGQGAAEQYF	TGTGCCAGCAGCCATAGGGGACAGGGGGCCGCCGAGCAGTACTTC
TRBJ2-7	14	.	TRBV20-1	TRBD2	CSARDSGGAFEQYF	TGCAGTGCTAGAGATAGCGGGGGGGCCTTCGAGCAGTACTTC
TRBJ2-1	13	few	TRBV20-1	TRBD1	CSAKTGRGNEQFF	TGCAGTGCTAAGACAGGGCGAGGGAATGAGCAGTTCTTC
TRBJ1-1	14	few	TRBV20-1	.	CSAATPTGNTEAFF	TGCAGTGCTGCAACCCCGACAGGGAACACTGAAGCTTTCTTT
TRBJ1-6	12	.	TRBV20-1	.	CSATSGHSPLHF	TGCAGTGCAACCTCCGGGCATTCACCCCTCCACTTT
TRBJ1-1	13	.	TRBV5-1	.	CASSLTTSSGAFF	TGCGCCAGCAGCTTGACCACCTCCTCCGGAGCTTTCTTT
TRBJ2-7	14	many	TRBV7-9	TRBD2	CASSGGSGVYEQYF	TGTGCCAGCAGTGGTGGTAGCGGGGTCTACGAGCAGTACTTC
TRBJ2-1	17	.	TRBV20-1	TRBD2	CSARTSGASSSYNEQFF	TGCAGTGCTAGGACTAGCGGAGCCTCCAGCTCCTACAATGAGCAGTTCTTC
TRBJ2-6	21	few	TRBV7-2	TRBD1	CASSSGTGTTGPSSGANVLTF	TGTGCCAGCAGCTCCGGGACAGGGACGACTGGCCCCAGCTCTGGGGCCAACGTCCTGACTTTC
TRBJ1-2	17	many	TRBV7-2	.	CASSSRRQGSSLVGYTF	TGTGCCAGCAGCTCCCGAAGGCAGGGCAGCTCCCTCGTTGGCTACACCTTC